Each of the 28 T cell receptor beta chains below was sequenced from the same sample in a study of T-cell memory formation after mild COVID-19. TCRdb called the 5' RACE reads again in MiXCR, with one record for every CDR3 protein. The sample lists about 57,000 distinct CDR3 sequences; 9% to 15% were seen once. Input material: PBMCs or a T cell subset sorted from them (not recorded which). These TCRs come from a young man who had mild COVID-19 (a few samples of this study predate the infection). Cell type and time point are not known.

In its sample, this clonotype was seen a few times. V is TRBV12-3 or TRBV12-4 and J is TRBJ1-1; D is ambiguous. The CDR3 length is 13 residues. Deletions cut 3 bases from V and 4 bases from J, with 9 bases between. The chain's CDR3 is CASSFERSTEAFF. The CDR3 DNA follows: TGTGCCAGCAGTTTCGAGCGGAGCACTGAAGCTTTCTTT.

The rearrangement joins TRBV7-2 to TRBJ1-1, with 7 bases aligning to TRBD1. The germline V gene has CDR1 SGHTA and CDR2 FQGNSA. The CDR3 runs 17 residues. The ends lost 2 bases at V and 1 base at J; junction bases unmatched: 10. Here the CDR3 DNA reads TGTGCCAGCAGCTTACCCCTACAGGGGAGGAGGAACACTGAAGCTTTCTTT. This codes for CASSLPLQGRRNTEAFF.

This clonotype was detected only a few times. The V gene is TRBV9, the J gene TRBJ1-1, with TRBD1 as a possible D gene (5 bases). The CDR3 is 15 amino acids. V was clipped by 4 bases and J by 7 bases, with 20 bases between them. CDR1 and CDR2 (germline): SGDLS, YYNGEE. CDR3 region: CASSPTGGLVSEAFF. DNA for the CDR3: TGTGCCAGCAGCCCCACGGGGGGGTTGGTTAGTGAAGCTTTCTTT.

This clonotype was observed a handful of times. The rearrangement uses TRBV20-1 and TRBJ2-4; TRBD1 might be the D (7 bases). The CDR3 has 15 residues. Germline lookup yields CDR1 DFQATT and CDR2 SNEGSKA (reference sequence). CDR3 region: CSPIRRGQAKNIQYF. CDR3 coding DNA: TGCAGCCCTATTAGGAGGGGGCAAGCCAAAAACATTCAGTACTTC.

This clonotype was seen ten or more times. V and J are TRBV29-1 and TRBJ2-3; D could derive from TRBD1 or TRBD2 (5 bases each). This CDR3 spans 10 amino acids. V was clipped by 6 bases and J by 5 bases, with 6 bases between them. Germline CDR1 reads SQVTM; CDR2 reads ANQGSEA. The CDR3 region has the DNA TGCAGCGTGGGGGAAGATACGCAGTATTTT. This encodes CSVGEDTQYF.

This clonotype came up many times. The chain combines TRBV19 with TRBJ2-2, with unresolved D. V lost 4 bases and J lost 0, with 6 bases in between. Germline V gene lookup returns CDR1 LNHDA and CDR2 SQIVND (reference sequence). The CDR3 loop spans 14 amino acids. Written as DNA, the CDR3 is TGTGCCAGTAGTACTCGACCGAACACCGGGGAGCTGTTTTTT. Its protein product is CASSTRPNTGELFF. Full variable domain (missing parts from reference TRBV19 and TRBJ2-2): DGGITQSPKYLFRKEGQNVTLSCEQNLNHDAMYWYRQDPGQGLRLIYYSQIVNDFQKGDIAEGYSVSREKKESFPLTVTSAQKNPTAFYLCASSTRPNTGELFFGEGSRLTVL.

V and J are TRBV28 and TRBJ1-4; D unresolved. With 6 bases removed from V and 4 bases from J, the gap between germline ends came to 3 bases. CDR1 MDHEN and CDR2 SYDVKM come from the germline V gene. CDR3 length: 11 residues. The CDR3 loop reads CASSLNEKLFF. CDR3 sequence (DNA): TGTGCCAGCAGCCTTAATGAAAAACTGTTTTTT.

This clonotype was observed a few times. The chain joins TRBV11-1 to TRBJ1-2, with a weak D call TRBD1 (6 bases). Germline lookup yields CDR1 SGHAT and CDR2 FQDESV (reference sequence). The CDR3 length is 13 residues. Trimming left V 5 bases short and J 8 bases short, with 15 bases between. The CDR3 here is CASSRDRREGYTF. CDR3 in DNA: TGTGCCAGCAGCAGAGACAGGCGAGAAGGCTACACCTTC.

This clonotype has more than one count but fewer than ten. V and J are TRBV5-1 and TRBJ2-7; TRBD2 matches 14 bases. The CDR3 covers 14 residues. The V gene's germline CDR1 is SGHRS and CDR2 YFSETQ. The V and J ends lost 4 bases and 7 bases, in that order; junction bases with no gene match: 4. CDR3: CASSPGLAGGEQYV. The CDR3 DNA is TGCGCCAGCAGCCCCGGACTAGCGGGGGGTGAGCAGTACGTC.

J is TRBJ2-7 and V is TRBV9; D tentatively fits TRBD1 or TRBD2 (6 bases each). This CDR3 comprises 16 residues. Germline-derived CDR1 and CDR2 are SGDLS and YYNGEE. Trimming shortened V by 2 bases and J by 0 bases, and 15 bases separated the two germline ends. CDR3 coding DNA: TGTGCCAGCAGCGTCGCTAGCGCAGGGGCCTCCTACGAGCAGTACTTC. Translated, it gives CASSVASAGASYEQYF.

This clonotype has more than one count but fewer than ten. The chain has TRBV4-3 and TRBJ1-2; no clear D gene. The CDR3 consists of 14 residues. With 0 bases removed from V and 3 bases from J, the gap between germline ends came to 8 bases. The germline V gene has CDR1 LGHNA and CDR2 YSLEER. DNA for the CDR3: TGCGCCAGCAGCCAAGAAGCGGGGTACTATGGCTACACCTTC. As protein: CASSQEAGYYGYTF.

This clonotype was observed a few times. V usage is TRBV30 and J usage is TRBJ2-7, with D perhaps matching TRBD1 (6 bases). The CDR3 totals 13 residues. V lost 5 bases and J lost 3, with 14 bases in between. Looked up from germline, CDR1 is GTSNPN and CDR2 is SVGIG (reference sequence). The CDR3 sequence is CAWAKQTGYEQYF. The CDR3 DNA reads TGTGCCTGGGCTAAACAGACAGGCTACGAGCAGTACTTC.

In its sample, this clonotype was seen once. CDR3 DNA sequence: TGTGCCAGCGCGGGGCCAGGGAACTATGGCTACACCTTC. It translates to CASAGPGNYGYTF. The V gene is TRBV11-2, the J gene TRBJ1-2, with D maybe TRBD1 (5 bases). V was shortened by 8 bases and J by 2 bases, with 12 bases between the two germline ends. The CDR3 consists of 13 residues. Germline CDR1 reads SGHAT; CDR2 reads FQNNGV. Supplemented by reference TRBV11-2 and TRBJ1-2, the full variable domain reads EAGVAQSPRYKIIEKRQSVAFWCNPISGHATLYWYQQILGQGPKLLIQFQNNGVVDDSQLPKDRFSAERLKGVDSTLKIQPAKLEDSAVYLCASAGPGNYGYTFGSGTRLTVV.

This clonotype was detected a few times. J is TRBJ2-3 and V is TRBV20-1; 7 nucleotides align to TRBD2. Germline lookup yields CDR1 DFQATT and CDR2 SNEGSKA (reference sequence). Unmatched junction bases numbered 4, after V lost 6 bases and J lost 1 base. The length of the CDR3 is 13 residues. This CDR3 is CSAPTSGTDTQYF. CDR3 in DNA: TGCAGTGCCCCCACTAGCGGCACAGATACGCAGTATTTT.

This clonotype was observed many times. The chain couples TRBV7-9 to TRBJ2-2, with TRBD1 matching over 11 bases. The CDR3 consists of 16 residues. CDR1 is SEHNR, CDR2 FQNEAQ, per germline (reference sequence). V lost 5 bases to trimming and J lost 5 bases; unmatched junction nucleotides: 7. CDR3 loop: CASSPFRDRGTGELFF. The CDR3 bases are TGTGCCAGCAGCCCCTTCCGGGACAGGGGGACCGGGGAGCTGTTTTTT.

The table lists this clonotype with a few counts. The chain couples TRBV4-2 to TRBJ2-4, with D perhaps matching TRBD2 (5 bases). CDR3 length: 16 amino acids. Trimming cost V 1 base and J 2 bases, with 12 bases left between them. Germline V gives CDR1 LGHNA, CDR2 YNFKEQ. The CDR3 spells CASSQAPGFTKNIQYF. CDR3 nucleotide sequence: TGTGCCAGCAGCCAAGCTCCGGGGTTCACCAAAAACATTCAGTACTTC.

This clonotype turned up a few times. V usage is TRBV5-1 and J usage is TRBJ1-6; D gene unclear. The V gene's germline CDR1 is SGHRS and CDR2 YFSETQ. The CDR3 is 13 amino acids. Trimming removed 4 bases at V and 13 bases at J, with 15 bases between. CDR3 in DNA: TGCGCCAGCAGCCCACTGACGGCCAGCCCCCTCCACTTT. Its protein is CASSPLTASPLHF. Combining the CDR3 with reference TRBV5-1 and TRBJ1-6 gives the whole variable domain KAGVTQTPRYLIKTRGQQVTLSCSPISGHRSVSWYQQTPGQGLQFLFEYFSETQRNKGNFPGRFSGRQFSNSRSEMNVSTLELGDSALYLCASSPLTASPLHFGNGTRLTVT.

This clonotype was found a few times. The chain carries TRBV5-6 and TRBJ2-5; maybe TRBD2 (7 bases). Trimming removed 2 bases at V and 5 bases at J, with 16 bases between. This CDR3 region has 15 residues. Germline CDR1 and CDR2: SGHDT and YYEEEE. The CDR3 nucleotides are TGTGCCAGCAGCTTCGGCCGGGGGGCCGGCGAGACCCAGTACTTC. It codes for CASSFGRGAGETQYF. Using reference TRBV5-6 and TRBJ2-5 for the parts outside the CDR3, the full variable domain is DAGVTQSPTHLIKTRGQQVTLRCSPKSGHDTVSWYQQALGQGPQFIFQYYEEEERQRGNFPDRFSGHQFPNYSSELNVNALLLGDSALYLCASSFGRGAGETQYFGPGTRLLVL.

V is TRBV12-3 or TRBV12-4 and J is TRBJ1-2, with 11 nucleotides matching TRBD1. Germline trimming cut 5 bases from V and 7 bases from J; bases unmatched to any gene: 3. The CDR3 runs 13 residues. The CDR3 reads CASSNGQGAGYTF. DNA for the CDR3: TGTGCCAGCAGTAATGGACAGGGGGCTGGCTACACCTTC.

This clonotype was seen only a few times. This chain links TRBV10-3 with TRBJ2-4; 10 bases map to TRBD1. The CDR3 totals 14 residues. J gave up 9 bases and V 6 bases, and 8 bases lay outside the gene matches. The germline V gene encodes CDR1 ENHRY and CDR2 SYGVKD. CDR3 residues: CAISGTGDLVIQYF. DNA of the CDR3: TGTGCCATCAGCGGGACAGGGGATTTGGTCATTCAGTACTTC.

The rearrangement links TRBV7-6 to TRBJ1-5; D remains ambiguous. From germline, CDR1 is SGHVS and CDR2 FNYEAQ. CDR3 length: 15 residues. V lost 4 bases, J lost 6 bases, and 16 bases lay in between. The CDR3 sequence: CASSSASDGSQPQHF. The DNA for the CDR3 is TGTGCCAGCAGCTCAGCTTCGGATGGAAGTCAGCCCCAGCATTTT. Together with reference TRBV7-6 and TRBJ1-5, the CDR3 gives the full variable domain: GAGVSQSPRYKVTKRGQDVALRCDPISGHVSLYWYRQALGQGPEFLTYFNYEAQQDKSGLPNDRFSAERPEGSISTLTIQRTEQRDSAMYRCASSSASDGSQPQHFGDGTRLSIL.

The V call is TRBV6-2 or TRBV6-3, the J call TRBJ1-1, with D unclear. This CDR3 is 11 amino acids long. V was clipped by 8 bases and J by 6 bases, with 10 bases between them. CDR1 and CDR2 (germline): MNHEY, SVGEGT. CDR3 nucleotide sequence: TGTGCCAGCCGAATGATGGCTGAAGCTTTCTTT. Translated: CASRMMAEAFF.

The V call is TRBV4-3, the J call TRBJ2-5; D may be TRBD2 (6 bases). This CDR3 comprises 15 residues. Trimming left V 0 bases short and J 3 bases short, with 11 bases between. Germline V gene sequence: CDR1 LGHNA, CDR2 YSLEER. CDR3 in DNA: TGCGCCAGCAGCCAAGATGGACTATCCGAAGAGACCCAGTACTTC. Translated, it gives CASSQDGLSEETQYF.

In this sample, this clonotype turned up a few times. The rearrangement joins TRBV18 to TRBJ2-1; D might be TRBD1 (5 bases). Trimming took 3 bases from V and 4 from J, leaving 10 bases between them. The CDR3 spans 14 residues. Germline assignment: CDR1 KGHSH and CDR2 LQKENI. CDR3 sequence (DNA): TGTGCCAGCTCACCTTATGGGGCGTACAATGAGCAGTTCTTC. Translation: CASSPYGAYNEQFF.

This clonotype was counted many times. The chain joins TRBV20-1 to TRBJ1-1; the D gene is possibly TRBD1 (5 bases). Germline lookup yields CDR1 DFQATT and CDR2 SNEGSKA (reference sequence). V lost 6 bases and J lost 1, with 9 bases in between. The CDR3 has 12 amino acids. The CDR3 spells CSAWRGNTEAFF. CDR3 in DNA: TGCAGTGCATGGAGGGGGAACACTGAAGCTTTCTTT.

The J gene is TRBJ2-3, the V gene TRBV18; the D is unclear. In germline, CDR1 is KGHSH, CDR2 LQKENI. V dropped 0 bases and J dropped 2 bases, with 3 bases sitting between them. The CDR3 length is 13 residues. The CDR3 sequence: CASSPPFTDTQYF. CDR3 DNA sequence: TGTGCCAGCTCACCACCGTTCACAGATACGCAGTATTTT.

The chain uses TRBV20-1 and TRBJ2-7; D not resolved. The CDR3 runs to 14 residues. In germline, CDR1 is DFQATT, CDR2 SNEGSKA (reference sequence). Trimming cost V 0 bases and J 3 bases, with 12 bases left between them. The CDR3 sequence is CSAREVLGNYEQYV. CDR3 nucleotides: TGCAGTGCTAGAGAAGTCTTGGGGAACTACGAGCAGTACGTC.

This clonotype was picked up many times. The chain carries TRBV20-1 and TRBJ2-5; 7 bases match TRBD1. The germline CDR1 and CDR2 sequences are DFQATT and SNEGSKA (reference sequence). J lost 5 bases, V lost 5 bases, and 11 bases had no gene match. CDR3 length: 14 residues. The chain's CDR3 is CSARRGSNWETQYF. The DNA of the CDR3 is TGCAGTGCTCGCAGGGGGAGCAATTGGGAGACCCAGTACTTC.